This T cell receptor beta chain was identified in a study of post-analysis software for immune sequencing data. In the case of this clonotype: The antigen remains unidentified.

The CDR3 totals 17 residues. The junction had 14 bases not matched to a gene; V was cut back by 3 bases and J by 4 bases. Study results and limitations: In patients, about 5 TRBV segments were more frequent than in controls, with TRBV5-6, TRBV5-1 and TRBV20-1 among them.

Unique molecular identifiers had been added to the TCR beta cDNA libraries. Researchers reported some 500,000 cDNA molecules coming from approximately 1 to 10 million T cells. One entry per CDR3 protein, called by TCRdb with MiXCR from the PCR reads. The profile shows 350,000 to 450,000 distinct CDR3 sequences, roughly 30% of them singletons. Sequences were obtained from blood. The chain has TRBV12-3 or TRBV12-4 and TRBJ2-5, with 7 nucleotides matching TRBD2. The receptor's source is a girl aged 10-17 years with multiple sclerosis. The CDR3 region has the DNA TGTGCCAGCAGTTTTATCTTCCGGGACGGGAGGAGAGAGACCCAGTACTTC. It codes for CASSFIFRDGRRETQYF.